A selection of T cell receptor beta chains follows, all from one sample in a study of human T cells and chemical hapten exposure. TCRdb used MiXCR to reprocess the RACE reads, holding one entry per CDR3 protein. The sample yields about 82,000 distinct CDR3 sequences, 10% seen once. The specimen was whole blood, collected in connection with sensitization to the hapten diphenylcyclopropenone (DPC). The origin of the receptors is a woman in her forties or fifties with alopecia areata. Some clones in this sample may be carry-over from other donors' samples. The CDR3 runs from the conserved cysteine through the conserved F or W. Each record gives: D gene, V gene, J gene, clone size, CDR3 DNA, CDR3 protein. D genes are given only for firm matches. Size is stated for part of the rows, as once, few or many counts, or as a class when the clone is expanded.

TRBD2,TRBV9,TRBJ2-3,-,TGTGCCAGCACCACGGGACTAGCGATAGATACGCAGTATTTT,CASTTGLAIDTQYF
-,TRBV7-9,TRBJ1-5,many,TGTGCCAGCAGCCGGGACAATCAGCCCCAGCATTTT,CASSRDNQPQHF
-,TRBV13,TRBJ1-2,once,TGTGCCAGCAGCTTAGCGATGGACTATGGCTACACCTTC,CASSLAMDYGYTF
-,TRBV28,TRBJ1-5,many,TGTGCCAGCAGTCCCCGTCTCGGCACAGGGCAGCCCCAGCATTTT,CASSPRLGTGQPQHF
TRBD1,TRBV25-1,TRBJ2-5,few,TGTGCCAGCAGGATGACAGGGGGTTGGGGAGAGACCCAGTACTTC,CASRMTGGWGETQYF
-,TRBV5-6,TRBJ2-5,-,TGTGCCAGCGGGGTAGGCCAAGAGACCCAGTACTTC,CASGVGQETQYF
TRBD2,TRBV20-1,TRBJ2-1,-,TGCAGTGCTAGGGCTAGCGGGAGGAACAATGAGCAGTTCTTC,CSARASGRNNEQFF
-,TRBV29-1,TRBJ2-2,many,TGCAGCGTTGCGGAGGGCGGGGAGCTGTTTTTT,CSVAEGGELFF
-,TRBV11-2,TRBJ2-5,many,TGTGCCAGCAGCTTAGTAGTGGGTACGAAGACCCAGTACTTC,CASSLVVGTKTQYF
TRBD1,TRBV27,TRBJ1-5,-,TGTGCCAGCAGTGAGTACAGGGGCTACTCTAGCAATCAGCCCCAGCATTTT,CASSEYRGYSSNQPQHF
-,TRBV2,TRBJ1-3,few,TGTGCCAGCGGGGGGGAGAACACCATATATTTT,CASGGENTIYF
-,TRBV29-1,TRBJ2-3,many,TGCAGCGTTGAAGGGTCGACTCCCCCTGATACGCAGTATTTT,CSVEGSTPPDTQYF
TRBD2,TRBV14,TRBJ2-1,many,TGTGCCAGCAGCCAGGCACTCGGGACTAGCGGCTTCCCGTTCTTC,CASSQALGTSGFPFF
-,TRBV28,TRBJ2-7,many,TGTGCCAGCAGTCGACCAAACCTCTCCTACGAGCAGTACTTC,CASSRPNLSYEQYF
-,TRBV20-1,TRBJ1-2,medium-sized,TGCAGTGCTAGATCGGGGAGAGGCTACACCTTC,CSARSGRGYTF
-,TRBV5-1,TRBJ1-4,few,TGCGCCAGCAGCTTTGGGACCAACAATGAAAAACTGTTTTTT,CASSFGTNNEKLFF
TRBD1,TRBV20-1,TRBJ1-5,few,TGCAGTGCTAGTCTCCCGACAGGGCGCAATCAGCCCCAGCATTTT,CSASLPTGRNQPQHF
-,TRBV6-4,TRBJ1-1,-,TGTGCCAGCAGTGACCAGGCGGGAAATGCTGAAGCTTTCTTT,CASSDQAGNAEAFF
-,TRBV9,TRBJ2-7,many,TGTGCCAGCAGCGTATTCCCCCTGGGGGACGAGCAGTACTTC,CASSVFPLGDEQYF
-,TRBV25-1,TRBJ2-5,few,TGTGCCAGCAGTGGGCCGTTCGGGCAAGAGACCCAGTACTTC,CASSGPFGQETQYF
TRBD1,TRBV3-1,TRBJ1-5,-,TGTGCCAGCAGCCAACCTAACAGGGGAAATAGCAATCAGCCCCAGCATTTT,CASSQPNRGNSNQPQHF
-,TRBV9,TRBJ1-2,-,TGTGCCAGCAGCGCCCCCCGCAGCTATGGCTACACCTTC,CASSAPRSYGYTF